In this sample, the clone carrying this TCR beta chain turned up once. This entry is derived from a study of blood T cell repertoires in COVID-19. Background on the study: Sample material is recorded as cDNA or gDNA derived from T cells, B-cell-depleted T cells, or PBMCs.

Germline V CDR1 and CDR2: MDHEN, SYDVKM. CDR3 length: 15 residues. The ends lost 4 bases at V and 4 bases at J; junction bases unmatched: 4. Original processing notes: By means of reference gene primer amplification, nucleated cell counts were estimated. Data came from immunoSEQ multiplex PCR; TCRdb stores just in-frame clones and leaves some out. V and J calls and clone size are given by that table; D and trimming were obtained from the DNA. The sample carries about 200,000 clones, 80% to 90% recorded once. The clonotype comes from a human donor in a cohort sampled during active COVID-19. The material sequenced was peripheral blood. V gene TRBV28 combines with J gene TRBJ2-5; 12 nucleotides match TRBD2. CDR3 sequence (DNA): TGTGCCAGCAGTTCATGGGGACTAGCGGGAGAGACCCAGTACTTC. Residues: CASSSWGLAGETQYF.